The 17 T cell receptor beta chains in this list originate from one sample, sequenced in a study of CD8 T cells in Susac syndrome. RNA was extracted with the RNeasy kit, and a quantity of about 0.45 to 1 ug was reverse transcribed using random hexamers. Using its own MiXCR run on the immunoSEQ multiplex PCR reads, TCRdb lists one record per CDR3 protein. In the table there are 150,000 to 200,000 distinct CDR3 sequences, approximately 93% of which are singletons. The sample was CD4+ T cells from PBMCs. These receptors all stem from a human donor with multiple sclerosis.

This clonotype occurred once. This CDR3 reads CASTLSTDTQYF. In DNA, the CDR3 is TGTGCCAGCACCCTTAGCACAGATACGCAGTATTTT. The chain is built from TRBV5-4 and TRBJ2-3; no clear D. The CDR3 covers 12 residues. The germline V gene has CDR1 SGHNT and CDR2 YYREEE (reference sequence). V lost 6 bases and J 0 bases, leaving 5 bases between the germline ends.

Written as DNA, the CDR3 is TGTGCCAGCAGTTACGTGACCACAAGGCTGAGTGAAGCTTTCTTT. Its protein is CASSYVTTRLSEAFF. The J gene is TRBJ1-1, the V gene TRBV6-5; D gene uncertain. This CDR3 has 15 residues. Germline CDR1 and CDR2: MNHEY and SVGAGI. The V gene lost 2 bases and the J gene lost 7 bases, with 17 bases spanning the gap.

The chain uses TRBV30 and TRBJ2-7, with D hard to call. The V gene lost 3 bases and the J gene lost 2 bases, with 8 bases spanning the gap. The V gene's germline CDR1 is GTSNPN and CDR2 SVGIG (reference sequence). CDR3 length: 12 residues. CDR3 nucleotide sequence: TGTGCCTGGAGCAACAACGCCTACGAGCAGTACTTC. Its protein is CAWSNNAYEQYF. Together with reference TRBV30 and TRBJ2-7, the CDR3 gives the full variable domain: SQTIHQWPATLVQPVGSPLSLECTVEGTSNPNLYWYRQAAGRGLQLLFYSVGIGQISSEVPQNLSASRPQDRQFILSSKKLLLSDSGFYLCAWSNNAYEQYFGPGTRLTVT.

The V call is TRBV20-1, the J call TRBJ1-4; a possible D gene is TRBD1 (6 bases). Trimming pared 5 bases from V and 5 bases from J, leaving 9 bases between. CDR1 is DFQATT, CDR2 SNEGSKA, per germline (reference sequence). The CDR3 consists of 12 residues. The CDR3 sequence is CSASGTNEKLFF. CDR3 sequence (DNA): TGCAGTGCTTCCGGGACAAATGAAAAACTGTTTTTT.

The CDR3 protein is CAIGQQSSYEQYF. The CDR3 DNA sequence: TGTGCCATCGGTCAACAGAGCTCCTACGAGCAGTACTTC. The V gene is TRBV10-3, the J gene TRBJ2-7; D gene unclear. V gave up 8 bases and J gave up 0 bases, with 11 bases separating them. Germline V gene lookup returns CDR1 ENHRY and CDR2 SYGVKD. The CDR3 is 13 amino acids.

J is TRBJ2-3 and V is TRBV12-3 or TRBV12-4, with 11 bases aligning to TRBD2. V shed 6 bases and J 2 bases; nucleotides not matched to a gene: 4. The CDR3 extends over 15 amino acids. The CDR3 loop is CASRPGLADTDTQYF. CDR3 DNA sequence: TGTGCCAGCAGGCCGGGACTAGCGGACACAGATACGCAGTATTTT.

This sequence joins TRBV3-1 and TRBJ2-7, with 13 bases fitting TRBD2. Germline-derived CDR1 and CDR2 are LGHDT and YNNKEL (reference sequence). V lost 3 bases to trimming and J lost 3 bases; unmatched junction nucleotides: 5. The CDR3 is 16 residues long. The CDR3 DNA reads as TGTGCCAGCAGCCATGCCGGGACTAGCGGGAACTACGAGCAGTACTTC. It is translated as CASSHAGTSGNYEQYF.

The V gene is TRBV28, the J gene TRBJ2-5; perhaps TRBD1 as D (5 bases). There are 12 residues in the CDR3. The germline CDR1 and CDR2 sequences are MDHEN and SYDVKM. The V end was cut by 8 bases, the J end by 5 bases, with 12 bases between. In DNA form, the CDR3 reads TGTGCCAGCGGCAGGGTGCAGGAGACCCAGTACTTC. Protein product: CASGRVQETQYF.

This sequence joins TRBV20-1 and TRBJ2-3; D is perhaps TRBD1 or TRBD2 (7 bases each). Between the trimmed V and J ends, which lost 8 bases and 2 bases, there was a span of 14 bases. The germline CDR1 and CDR2 sequences are DFQATT and SNEGSKA (reference sequence). The CDR3 spans 13 residues. The CDR3 DNA is TGCAGTTCAGGGGGGGACAACACAGATACGCAGTATTTT. Translation gives CSSGGDNTDTQYF.

The chain employs TRBV24-1 and TRBJ2-3, with unresolved D. This CDR3 has 12 amino acids. Germline V gene lookup returns CDR1 KGHDR and CDR2 SFDVKD. Trimming removed 9 bases from V and 4 bases from J, with 10 bases in between. For the CDR3, the DNA is TGTGCCACCGCTGGGGAATCAGATACGCAGTATTTT. Translated: CATAGESDTQYF.

The sample holds one count of this clonotype. The chain uses TRBV6-6 and TRBJ2-1; D is undetermined. This CDR3 is 15 amino acids long. V was shortened by 7 bases and J by 0 bases, with 13 bases between the two germline ends. Germline-derived CDR1 and CDR2 are MNHNY and SVGAGI (reference sequence). This CDR3 is CASTIDGSSYNEQFF. As DNA, the CDR3 is TGTGCCAGCACTATAGACGGCAGCTCCTACAATGAGCAGTTCTTC.

J is TRBJ2-5 and V is TRBV9, with a weak D call TRBD1 (7 bases). The CDR3 sequence is 13 residues long. V was trimmed by 6 bases and J by 5 bases, leaving 14 bases between them. Germline V CDR1 and CDR2: SGDLS, YYNGEE. In DNA form, the CDR3 reads TGTGCCAGCACCCGGACAGGAGGGGAGACCCAGTACTTC. Translation gives CASTRTGGETQYF.

This chain links TRBV14 with TRBJ2-5; D might be TRBD2 (6 bases). Trimming stripped 0 bases from V and 4 bases from J, with 15 bases between. In germline, CDR1 is SGHDN, CDR2 FVKESK. The CDR3 is 16 amino acids. DNA for the CDR3: TGTGCCAGCAGCCAAGAGGGAGGAGGGAGTCGAGAGACCCAGTACTTC. This gives the protein CASSQEGGGSRETQYF.

Only one count was recorded for this clonotype. This chain connects TRBV20-1 to TRBJ2-5, with D maybe TRBD2 (5 bases). CDR3 length: 12 residues. Trimming took off 3 bases at V and 4 bases at J, with 9 bases between the two ends. The V gene's germline CDR1 is DFQATT and CDR2 SNEGSKA (reference sequence). The CDR3 here is CSARGSGETQYF. For the CDR3, the DNA is TGCAGTGCTAGGGGCAGCGGAGAGACCCAGTACTTC.

The chain uses TRBV10-1 and TRBJ2-2, with TRBD2 as a possible D gene (6 bases). The ends were cut back, 0 bases at V and 4 bases at J, with 6 bases in the middle. Per germline, CDR1 WNHNN and CDR2 SYGVQD (reference sequence). This CDR3 contains 14 residues. DNA of the CDR3: TGCGCCAGCAGTGAGTCGGGGGGCACCGGGGAGCTGTTTTTT. Translated, it gives CASSESGGTGELFF.

V usage is TRBV12-3 or TRBV12-4 and J usage is TRBJ1-1; D may be TRBD1 (5 bases). V dropped 5 bases and J dropped 4 bases, with 23 bases sitting between them. There are 17 residues in the CDR3. The CDR3 DNA is TGTGCCAGCAGTACCCGGCAGGGACCCACCCGGGGCACTGAAGCTTTCTTT. Translated, it gives CASSTRQGPTRGTEAFF.

The chain combines TRBV3-1 with TRBJ2-2; D ambiguous. Trimming removed 5 bases at V and 3 bases at J, with 7 bases between. The CDR3 runs 13 residues. Germline CDR1 and CDR2: LGHDT and YNNKEL (reference sequence). The CDR3 DNA reads as TGTGCCAGCAGCAGTCAAGACACCGGGGAGCTGTTTTTT. Amino acids: CASSSQDTGELFF.